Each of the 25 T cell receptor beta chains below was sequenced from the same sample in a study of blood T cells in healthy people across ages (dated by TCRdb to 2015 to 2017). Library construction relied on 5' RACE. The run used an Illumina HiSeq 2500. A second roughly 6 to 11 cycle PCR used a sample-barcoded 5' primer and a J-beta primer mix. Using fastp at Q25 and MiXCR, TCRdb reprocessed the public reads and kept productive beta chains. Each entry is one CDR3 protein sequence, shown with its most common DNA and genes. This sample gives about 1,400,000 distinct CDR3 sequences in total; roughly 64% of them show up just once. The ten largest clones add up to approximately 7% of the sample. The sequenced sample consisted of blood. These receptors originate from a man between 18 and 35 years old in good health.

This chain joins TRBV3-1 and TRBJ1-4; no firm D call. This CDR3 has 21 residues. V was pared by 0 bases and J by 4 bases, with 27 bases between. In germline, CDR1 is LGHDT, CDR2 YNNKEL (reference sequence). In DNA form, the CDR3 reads TGTGCCAGCAGCCAAGATAGCTTATCGGTTTCATTGGGAGATATTAATGAAAAACTGTTTTTT. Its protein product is CASSQDSLSVSLGDINEKLFF.

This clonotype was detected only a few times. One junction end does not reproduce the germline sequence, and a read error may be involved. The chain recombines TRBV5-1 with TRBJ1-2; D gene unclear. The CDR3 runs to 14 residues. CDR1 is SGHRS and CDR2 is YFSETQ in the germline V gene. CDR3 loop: CASSLDGPNYGYTF. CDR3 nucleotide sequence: TGTGCCAGCAGCTTGGACGGCCCTAACTATGGCTACACCTTC.

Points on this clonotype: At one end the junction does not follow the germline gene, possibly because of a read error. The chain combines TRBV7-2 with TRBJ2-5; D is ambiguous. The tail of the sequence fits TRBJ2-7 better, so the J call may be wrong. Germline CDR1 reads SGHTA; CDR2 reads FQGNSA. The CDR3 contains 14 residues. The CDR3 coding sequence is TGTGCTAGCAGCTTAGTTGGGAATAACTACGAGCAGTACTTC. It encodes CASSLVGNNYEQYF.

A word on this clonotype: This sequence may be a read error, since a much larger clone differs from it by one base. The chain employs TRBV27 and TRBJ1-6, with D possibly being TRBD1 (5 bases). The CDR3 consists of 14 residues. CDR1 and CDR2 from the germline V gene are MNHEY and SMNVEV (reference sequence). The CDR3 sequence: CASSPGRNNSPPHF. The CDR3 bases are TGTGCCAGCAGTCCGGGACGGAATAATTCACCCCCCCACTTT.

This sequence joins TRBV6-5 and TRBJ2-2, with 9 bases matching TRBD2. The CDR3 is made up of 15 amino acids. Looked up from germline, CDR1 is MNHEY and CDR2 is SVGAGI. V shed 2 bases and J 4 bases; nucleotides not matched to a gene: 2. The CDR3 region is CASSYGTSRTGELFF. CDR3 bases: TGTGCCAGCAGTTACGGGACTAGCCGCACCGGGGAGCTGTTTTTT.

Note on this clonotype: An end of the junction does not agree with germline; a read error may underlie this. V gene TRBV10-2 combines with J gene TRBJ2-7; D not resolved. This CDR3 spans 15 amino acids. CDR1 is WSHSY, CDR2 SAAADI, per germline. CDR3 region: CASSESSGDFGEQYF. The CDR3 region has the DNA TGCGCCAGTAGTGAGTCGAGTGGCGATTTCGGCGAGCAGTACTTC.

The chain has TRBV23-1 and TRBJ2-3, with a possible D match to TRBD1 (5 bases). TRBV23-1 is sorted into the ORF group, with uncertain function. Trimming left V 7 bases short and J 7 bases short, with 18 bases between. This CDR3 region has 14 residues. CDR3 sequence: CASKFPGAKNTQYF. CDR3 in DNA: TGCGCCAGCAAATTCCCTGGGGCAAAGAATACGCAGTATTTT.

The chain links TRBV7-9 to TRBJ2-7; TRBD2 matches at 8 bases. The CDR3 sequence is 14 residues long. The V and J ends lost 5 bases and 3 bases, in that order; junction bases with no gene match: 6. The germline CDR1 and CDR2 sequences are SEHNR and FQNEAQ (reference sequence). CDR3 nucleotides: TGTGCCAGCAGCAGCGGGAGTCAATTCTACGAGCAGTACTTC. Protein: CASSSGSQFYEQYF.

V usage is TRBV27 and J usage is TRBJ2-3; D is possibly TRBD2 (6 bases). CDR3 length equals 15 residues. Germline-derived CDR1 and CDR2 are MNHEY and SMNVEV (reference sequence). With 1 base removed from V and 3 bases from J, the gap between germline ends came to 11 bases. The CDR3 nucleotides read TGTGCCAGCAGTTTATTCTCGCGGGGTACAGATACGCAGTATTTT. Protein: CASSLFSRGTDTQYF.

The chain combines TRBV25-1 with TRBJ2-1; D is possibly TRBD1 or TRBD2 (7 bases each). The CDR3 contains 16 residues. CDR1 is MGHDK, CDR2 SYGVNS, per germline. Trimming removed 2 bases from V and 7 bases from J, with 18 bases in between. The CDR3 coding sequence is TGTGCCAGCAGTGAAGTCGGCAGGGGGACTAAAAATGAGCAGTTCTTC. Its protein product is CASSEVGRGTKNEQFF.

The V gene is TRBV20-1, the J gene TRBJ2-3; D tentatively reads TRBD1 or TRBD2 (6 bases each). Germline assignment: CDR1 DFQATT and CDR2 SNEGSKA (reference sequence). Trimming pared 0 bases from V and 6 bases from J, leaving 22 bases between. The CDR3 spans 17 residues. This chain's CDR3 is CSARDVSGASWGDTQYF. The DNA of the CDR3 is TGCAGTGCTAGAGATGTTTCGGGGGCCTCATGGGGTGATACGCAGTATTTT.

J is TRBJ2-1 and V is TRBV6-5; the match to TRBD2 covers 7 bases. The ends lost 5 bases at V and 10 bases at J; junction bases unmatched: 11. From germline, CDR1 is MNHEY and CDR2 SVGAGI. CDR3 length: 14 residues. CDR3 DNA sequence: TGTGCCAGCAGTCCTATACCAGCGGGAAGAGAGCAGTTCTTC. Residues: CASSPIPAGREQFF.

DNA for the CDR3: TGTGCCAGCAGCTTAAGTTGGGACAGTAGATTCGAGCAGTACTTC. Amino acid sequence: CASSLSWDSRFEQYF. This rearrangement joins TRBV7-2 to TRBJ2-7; 7 bases align to TRBD1. V gave up 2 bases and J gave up 6 bases; unmatched junction bases: 10. CDR1 and CDR2 (germline): SGHTA, FQGNSA. There are 15 residues in the CDR3.

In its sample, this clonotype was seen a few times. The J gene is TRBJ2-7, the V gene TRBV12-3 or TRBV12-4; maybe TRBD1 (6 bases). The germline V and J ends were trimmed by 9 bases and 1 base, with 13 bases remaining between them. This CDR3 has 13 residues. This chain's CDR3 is CARTGPLSYEQYF. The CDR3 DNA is TGTGCCAGAACAGGGCCTCTTTCCTACGAGCAGTACTTC.

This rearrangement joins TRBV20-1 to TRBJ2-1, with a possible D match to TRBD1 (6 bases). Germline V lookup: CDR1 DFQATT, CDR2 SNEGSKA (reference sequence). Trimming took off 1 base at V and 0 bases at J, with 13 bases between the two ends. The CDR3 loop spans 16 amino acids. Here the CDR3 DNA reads TGCAGTGCTAGAGTTGGGACAAGCGGCTCCTACAATGAGCAGTTCTTC. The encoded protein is CSARVGTSGSYNEQFF.

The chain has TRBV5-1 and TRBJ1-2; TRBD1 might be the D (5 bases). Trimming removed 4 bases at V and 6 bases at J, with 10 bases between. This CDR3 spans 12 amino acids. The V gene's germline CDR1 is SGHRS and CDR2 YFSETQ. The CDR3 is CASSKDSNGYTF. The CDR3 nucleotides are TGCGCCAGCAGCAAAGACAGCAATGGCTACACCTTC.

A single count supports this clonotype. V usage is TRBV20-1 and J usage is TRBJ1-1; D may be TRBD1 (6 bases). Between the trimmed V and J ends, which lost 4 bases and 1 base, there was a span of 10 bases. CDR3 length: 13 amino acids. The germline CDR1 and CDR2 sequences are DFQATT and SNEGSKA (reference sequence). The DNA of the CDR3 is TGCAGTGCTACCACAGGGCGGAACACTGAAGCTTTCTTT. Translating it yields CSATTGRNTEAFF.

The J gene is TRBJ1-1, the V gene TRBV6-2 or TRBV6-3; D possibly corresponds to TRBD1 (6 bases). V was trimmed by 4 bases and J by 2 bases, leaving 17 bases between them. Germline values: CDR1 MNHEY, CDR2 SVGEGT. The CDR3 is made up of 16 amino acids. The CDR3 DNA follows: TGTGCCAGCAGTTTCCCAACTGACAGGATTAACACTGAAGCTTTCTTT. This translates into CASSFPTDRINTEAFF.

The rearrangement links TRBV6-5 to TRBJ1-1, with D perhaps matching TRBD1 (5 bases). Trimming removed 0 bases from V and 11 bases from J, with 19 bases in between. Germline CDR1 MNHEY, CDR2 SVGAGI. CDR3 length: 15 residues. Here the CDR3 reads CASSYSNRGVEGAFF. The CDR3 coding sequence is TGTGCCAGCAGTTACTCGAACCGAGGGGTTGAGGGGGCTTTCTTT.

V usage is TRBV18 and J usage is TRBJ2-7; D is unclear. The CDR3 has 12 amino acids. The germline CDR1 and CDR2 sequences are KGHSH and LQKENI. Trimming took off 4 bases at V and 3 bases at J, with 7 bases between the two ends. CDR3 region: CASSQQSYEQYF. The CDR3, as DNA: TGTGCCAGCTCACAACAGAGCTACGAGCAGTACTTC.

As DNA, the CDR3 is TGTGCCAGCAGCCCTGGACAGGGCGGGGTGAACACTGAAGCTTTCTTT. Its protein product is CASSPGQGGVNTEAFF. The chain recombines TRBV11-2 with TRBJ1-1, with 8 bases identical to TRBD1. The trim removed 5 bases at V and 0 bases at J, leaving 8 bases unmatched. This CDR3 is built from 16 residues. Germline CDR1 SGHAT, CDR2 FQNNGV.

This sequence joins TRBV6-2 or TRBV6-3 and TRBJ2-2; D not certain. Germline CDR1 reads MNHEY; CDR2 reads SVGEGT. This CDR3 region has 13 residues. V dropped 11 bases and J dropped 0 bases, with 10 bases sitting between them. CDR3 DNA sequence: TGTGCCGTAACCAGAACGAACACCGGGGAGCTGTTTTTT. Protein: CAVTRTNTGELFF.

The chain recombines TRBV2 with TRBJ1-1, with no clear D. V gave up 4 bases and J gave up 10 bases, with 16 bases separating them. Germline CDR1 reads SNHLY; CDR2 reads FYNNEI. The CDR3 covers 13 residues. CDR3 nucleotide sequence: TGTGCCAGCAGTGGGACCTTCCAAGGGAGAGCTTTCTTT. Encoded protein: CASSGTFQGRAFF.

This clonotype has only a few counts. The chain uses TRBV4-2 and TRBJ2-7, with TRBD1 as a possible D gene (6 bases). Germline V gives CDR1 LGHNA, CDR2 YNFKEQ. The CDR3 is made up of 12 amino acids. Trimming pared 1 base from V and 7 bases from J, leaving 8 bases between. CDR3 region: CASSQGGREQYF. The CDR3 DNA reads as TGTGCCAGCAGCCAAGGGGGGCGAGAGCAGTACTTC.

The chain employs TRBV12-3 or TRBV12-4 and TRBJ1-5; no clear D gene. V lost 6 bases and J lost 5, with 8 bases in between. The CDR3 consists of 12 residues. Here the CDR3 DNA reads TGTGCCAGCAGGGGTCCGGATCAGCCCCAGCATTTT. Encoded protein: CASRGPDQPQHF.